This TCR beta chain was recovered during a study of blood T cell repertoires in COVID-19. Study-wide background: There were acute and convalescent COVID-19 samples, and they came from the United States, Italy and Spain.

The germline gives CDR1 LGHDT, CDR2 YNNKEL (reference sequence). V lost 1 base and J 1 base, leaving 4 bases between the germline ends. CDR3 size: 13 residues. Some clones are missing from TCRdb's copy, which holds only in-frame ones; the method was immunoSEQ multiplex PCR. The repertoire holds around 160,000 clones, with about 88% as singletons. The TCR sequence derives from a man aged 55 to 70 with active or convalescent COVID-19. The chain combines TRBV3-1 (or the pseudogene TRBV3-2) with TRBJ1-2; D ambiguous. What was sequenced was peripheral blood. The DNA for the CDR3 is TGTGCCAGCAGCCAAGTTAATAACTATGGCTACACCTTC. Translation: CASSQVNNYGYTF.